This T cell receptor beta chain was recorded in a study of cytomegalovirus exposure and HLA in healthy donors. Primers included in the PCR were 60 Vbeta and 13 Jbeta primers. This table comes from immunoSEQ multiplex PCR, and its TCRdb copy is limited to in-frame clones, with some not included. Here the sample spans roughly 100,000 clones, roughly 80% being singletons. Points from the study as a whole: For cytomegalovirus status, the classifier reportedly gave diagnoses with high specificity and sensitivity. In the analysis, some V segments, TRBV6-2 and TRBV6-3 included, were excluded as indistinguishable. Rarity characterized most TCR sequences, yet some public TCRs appeared in many donors.

Each donor was healthy, and each was a bone marrow donor. CDR1 and CDR2 (germline): SEHNR, FQNEAQ (reference sequence). Trimming stripped 1 base from V and 7 bases from J, with 8 bases between. The CDR3 is 14 amino acids. This clone came up a few times. Its specificity is unknown. The chain has TRBV7-9 and TRBJ1-6; tentatively, D is TRBD1 (6 bases). The receptor was isolated from a man between 60 and 75 years old in good health and CMV-seronegative. Sample: PBMCs. The CDR3 region has the DNA TGTGCCAGCAGCTTAGACAGGGACAATTCACCCCTCCACTTT. This sequence encodes CASSLDRDNSPLHF.